The clone carrying this T cell receptor (beta chain) has just a few counts. Its antigen remains unknown. This entry comes from a study of T-cell reconstitution after alpha-beta-depleted transplantation in children. This CDR3 region has 12 residues. V dropped 6 bases and J dropped 3 bases, with 3 bases sitting between them. Germline loops: CDR1 LNHDA, CDR2 SQIVND (reference sequence). Study-wide points: Diversity and T-cell counts at one year after transplant derived mostly from new T cells. Diversity of TCRbeta at day 60 was high in some patients, arising from surviving recipient T cells and thymic progenitors. Two months or so post-transplant, alpha-beta T cells reportedly derived from several hundred expanded graft clones.

A TCRbeta library incorporating unique molecular identifiers was prepared. TCRdb processed the PCR reads anew with MiXCR; each CDR3 protein has one entry. The repertoire includes 90,000 to 130,000 distinct CDR3 sequences, about 6.4% of them detected once, and approximately 25% sits in the top ten. V gene TRBV19 combines with J gene TRBJ2-6; no firm D call. The receptor comes from a male patient between 2 and 10 years old who had a stem cell transplant for acute lymphoblastic leukemia, so the T cells may come from the graft donor. The source was PBMCs, mostly from graft donor cells, collected 360 days after TCRalphabeta/CD19-depleted stem cell transplant. The CDR3 DNA is TGTGCCAGTAGGGGTGGGGCCAACGTCCTGACTTTC. Its translation is CASRGGANVLTF.